Shown below are 5 T cell receptor beta chains from a single sample sequenced in a study of blood T cell repertoires in COVID-19. Sequencing used immunoSEQ multiplex PCR; TCRdb keeps in-frame clones, though not all of them. The data show fewer than 90,000 clones, with approximately 80% seen just once and about 19% held by the top ten. Sequenced input: peripheral blood. These receptors originate from a woman of 80 years or more with acute or convalescent COVID-19.

V usage is TRBV6-1 and J usage is TRBJ1-2; tentative D call: TRBD1 (6 bases). This CDR3 spans 12 amino acids. Per germline, CDR1 MNHNS and CDR2 SASEGT. The V gene lost 0 bases and the J gene lost 8 bases, with 7 bases spanning the gap. CDR3: CASSEAQGGYTF. The CDR3 region has the DNA TGTGCCAGCAGTGAAGCACAGGGAGGCTACACCTTC.

The rearrangement joins TRBV3-1 (or the pseudogene TRBV3-2) to TRBJ2-1; 14 bases are a match to TRBD2. The J segment lost 8 bases and the V segment lost 4 bases, leaving 4 bases of the junction unmatched. The CDR3 totals 15 residues. Germline-derived CDR1 and CDR2 are LGHDT and YNNKEL (reference sequence). The CDR3 bases are TGTGCCAGCAGCCGGGGACTAGCGGGAGTGTATGAGCAGTTCTTC. Translation gives CASSRGLAGVYEQFF.

This clone has a single count. The chain carries TRBV6-5 and TRBJ2-7; 7 bases map to TRBD2. The CDR3 is made up of 15 amino acids. Germline V gene sequence: CDR1 MNHEY, CDR2 SVGAGI. The trim removed 2 bases at V and 3 bases at J, leaving 7 bases unmatched. The CDR3 sequence: CASSYQSPSGYEQYF. In DNA form, the CDR3 reads TGTGCCAGCAGTTACCAAAGTCCTAGCGGCTACGAGCAGTACTTC.

This clone turned up a few times. The rearrangement uses TRBV10-1 and TRBJ1-2; D possibly corresponds to TRBD1 (5 bases). CDR1 is WNHNN and CDR2 is SYGVQD in the germline V gene (reference sequence). Trimming left V 8 bases short and J 0 bases short, with 25 bases between. CDR3 size: 18 residues. CDR3 sequence: CASPTVTPYILPNYGYTF. The CDR3 DNA reads TGCGCCAGCCCGACAGTTACCCCTTATATTTTGCCTAACTATGGCTACACCTTC.

This chain uses TRBV7-8 with TRBJ2-7; tentative D call: TRBD2 (6 bases). Per germline, CDR1 SGHVS and CDR2 FQNEAQ. Trimming left V 3 bases short and J 2 bases short, with 11 bases between. CDR3 length: 14 amino acids. CDR3 sequence: CASSLGTGTYEQYF. The CDR3 DNA sequence: TGTGCCAGCAGCTTGGGGACTGGAACCTACGAGCAGTACTTC. Complete variable domain (other parts from reference TRBV7-8 and TRBJ2-7): GAGVSQSPRYKVAKRGQDVALRCDPISGHVSLFWYQQALGQGPEFLTYFQNEAQLDKSGLPSDRFFAERPEGSVSTLKIQRTQQEDSAVYLCASSLGTGTYEQYFGPGTRLTVT.